This entry describes one T cell receptor (beta chain). The antigen is not known. This CDR3 is built from 14 residues. V lost 1 base and J 6 bases, leaving 9 bases between the germline ends. The germline CDR1 and CDR2 sequences are LGHNA and YSLEER. Repertoires were generated with immunoSEQ multiplex PCR, while TCRdb's copy carries only in-frame clones and drops some. The sample holds 150,000 or so clones; over 75% are singletons and the top ten take more than 1.4%. This entry belongs to a study of T cell responses to AZD1222 COVID-19 vaccine. Study outcomes and limitations: Epitopes outside B.1.351 and B.1.1.7 mutated regions reportedly drew nearly half of spike TCRs.

The TCR sequence derives from an adult in good health. The sample was peripheral blood, taken on day 0 of AZD1222 vaccination. The chain recombines TRBV4-3 with TRBJ2-2; D not certain. CDR3 nucleotide sequence: TGCGCCAGCAGCCAAGGCCAGCTGGCCGGGGAGCTGTTTTTT. This gives the protein CASSQGQLAGELFF.